The source of this T cell receptor beta chain is a study of technical replicates of blood from a few donors. The repertoire was sequenced with immunoSEQ multiplex PCR; TCRdb's copy has only in-frame clones and lacks some. The top ten clones hold approximately 5.9% of a sample with tens of thousands of clones, more than 70% of them seen once. Trimming took off 9 bases at V and 7 bases at J, with 16 bases between the two ends. CDR3 size: 13 residues. CDR1 and CDR2 from the germline V gene are LNHDA and SQIVND (reference sequence). The chain recombines TRBV19 with TRBJ1-5; D is unresolved. The specimen was PBMCs. This TCR was recovered from a human donor in good health. Some clones in this sample may be carry-over from other donors' samples. CDR3 sequence reads: CASRYEINQPQHF. CDR3 DNA: TGTGCCAGCCGGTATGAGATAAACCAGCCCCAGCATTTT. Full variable domain (rest looked up from reference TRBV19 and TRBJ1-5): DGGITQSPKYLFRKEGQNVTLSCEQNLNHDAMYWYRQDPGQGLRLIYYSQIVNDFQKGDIAEGYSVSREKKESFPLTVTSAQKNPTAFYLCASRYEINQPQHFGDGTRLSIL.